This is a list of T cell receptor beta chains from one sample in a study of blood T cell repertoires in COVID-19. Measured with immunoSEQ multiplex PCR; TCRdb has only the in-frame clones, and not every one. The sample holds 150,000 or so clones, 83% seen once. Sequencing was carried out using PBMCs or T cells enriched from blood (not recorded which). The receptors stem from a woman in her forties or fifties who had recovered from COVID-19. Both conserved end residues are part of each CDR3. Each record gives: clone size, J gene, CDR3 length, V gene, D gene, CDR3 protein, CDR3 DNA. A D gene is named only where the DNA matches it firmly. Clone size is not always given. Where it is, it says once, few, many or a class for expanded clones.

clone size: -
J gene: TRBJ2-1
CDR3 length: 14
V gene: TRBV7-2
D gene: -
CDR3 protein: CASSSGSLYNEQFF
CDR3 DNA: TGTGCCAGCAGCTCCGGGAGCCTCTACAATGAGCAGTTCTTC

clone size: -
J gene: TRBJ2-4
CDR3 length: 14
V gene: TRBV11-2
D gene: TRBD1
CDR3 protein: CASSGTVAKNIQYF
CDR3 DNA: TGTGCCAGCAGCGGGACAGTAGCCAAAAACATTCAGTACTTC

clone size: -
J gene: TRBJ1-6
CDR3 length: 16
V gene: TRBV30
D gene: -
CDR3 protein: CAWSRQGRFYNSPLHF
CDR3 DNA: TGTGCCTGGAGTCGCCAGGGGCGATTTTATAATTCACCCCTCCACTTT

clone size: -
J gene: TRBJ2-1
CDR3 length: 15
V gene: TRBV5-1
D gene: TRBD2
CDR3 protein: CASSLSGGALNEQFF
CDR3 DNA: TGCGCCAGCAGCCTTAGCGGGGGGGCCCTCAATGAGCAGTTCTTC

clone size: -
J gene: TRBJ1-1
CDR3 length: 14
V gene: TRBV19
D gene: -
CDR3 protein: CASSRGQMNTEAFF
CDR3 DNA: TGTGCCAGTAGTAGGGGACAAATGAACACTGAAGCTTTCTTT

clone size: -
J gene: TRBJ1-1
CDR3 length: 14
V gene: TRBV6-5
D gene: -
CDR3 protein: CASSSRQGDTEAFF
CDR3 DNA: TGTGCCAGCAGTTCGCGGCAGGGTGACACTGAAGCTTTCTTT

clone size: -
J gene: TRBJ2-5
CDR3 length: 14
V gene: TRBV7-9
D gene: -
CDR3 protein: CASSLVGTQETQYF
CDR3 DNA: TGTGCCAGCAGCTTAGTTGGCACCCAAGAGACCCAGTACTTC

clone size: -
J gene: TRBJ2-5
CDR3 length: 16
V gene: TRBV6-2/TRBV6-3
D gene: TRBD2
CDR3 protein: CASSWTSGSRGETQYF
CDR3 DNA: TGTGCCAGCAGTTGGACTAGCGGGAGTCGGGGAGAGACCCAGTACTTC

clone size: few
J gene: TRBJ1-1
CDR3 length: 15
V gene: TRBV27
D gene: TRBD1
CDR3 protein: CASSPWDRGATEAFF
CDR3 DNA: TGTGCCAGCAGTCCGTGGGACAGAGGGGCCACTGAAGCTTTCTTT

clone size: few
J gene: TRBJ2-4
CDR3 length: 15
V gene: TRBV10-1
D gene: TRBD2
CDR3 protein: CASSDASGSQNIQYF
CDR3 DNA: TGCGCCAGCAGTGACGCTAGCGGGAGTCAAAACATTCAGTACTTC

clone size: -
J gene: TRBJ2-1
CDR3 length: 13
V gene: TRBV7-9
D gene: -
CDR3 protein: CASSPGMGSEQFF
CDR3 DNA: TGTGCCAGCAGCCCAGGGATGGGGTCGGAGCAGTTCTTC

clone size: -
J gene: TRBJ1-2
CDR3 length: 15
V gene: TRBV11-1
D gene: TRBD1
CDR3 protein: CASSERRTGTGVPTF
CDR3 DNA: TGTGCCAGCAGCGAACGAAGGACCGGGACAGGAGTTCCCACCTTC

clone size: once
J gene: TRBJ1-2
CDR3 length: 14
V gene: TRBV27
D gene: -
CDR3 protein: CASSFNGRSGGYTF
CDR3 DNA: TGTGCCAGCAGTTTTAACGGGAGGAGTGGTGGCTACACCTTC

clone size: -
J gene: TRBJ1-3
CDR3 length: 14
V gene: TRBV28
D gene: -
CDR3 protein: CASSVAGSGNTIYF
CDR3 DNA: TGTGCCAGCAGCGTAGCGGGGTCTGGAAACACCATATATTTT

clone size: -
J gene: TRBJ1-1
CDR3 length: 14
V gene: TRBV6-2/TRBV6-3
D gene: TRBD1
CDR3 protein: CASSRGTARTEAFF
CDR3 DNA: TGTGCCAGCAGTCGCGGGACAGCCAGGACTGAAGCTTTCTTT

clone size: -
J gene: TRBJ1-5
CDR3 length: 16
V gene: TRBV19
D gene: -
CDR3 protein: CATSIGLGRSNQPQHF
CDR3 DNA: TGTGCCACCTCAATCGGCCTGGGCAGGAGCAATCAGCCCCAGCATTTT

clone size: -
J gene: TRBJ1-1
CDR3 length: 15
V gene: TRBV25-1
D gene: -
CDR3 protein: CASRTLVSGNTEAFF
CDR3 DNA: TGTGCCAGCAGGACCCTTGTTTCGGGGAACACTGAAGCTTTCTTT

clone size: -
J gene: TRBJ2-5
CDR3 length: 14
V gene: TRBV5-1
D gene: TRBD2
CDR3 protein: CASSLGLAQETQYF
CDR3 DNA: TGCGCCAGCAGCCTCGGACTAGCCCAAGAGACCCAGTACTTC

clone size: -
J gene: TRBJ2-3
CDR3 length: 16
V gene: TRBV21-1
D gene: -
CDR3 protein: CASSKASGGATDTQYF
CDR3 DNA: TGTGCCAGCAGCAAGGCTTCCGGGGGGGCAACAGATACGCAGTATTTT

clone size: -
J gene: TRBJ1-5
CDR3 length: 15
V gene: TRBV28
D gene: TRBD1
CDR3 protein: CASSPHGQGNQPQHF
CDR3 DNA: TGTGCCAGCAGTCCCCACGGACAGGGCAATCAGCCCCAGCATTTT

clone size: few
J gene: TRBJ2-5
CDR3 length: 15
V gene: TRBV7-2
D gene: -
CDR3 protein: CASSWMWGVQETQYF
CDR3 DNA: TGTGCCAGCAGTTGGATGTGGGGGGTCCAAGAGACCCAGTACTTC

clone size: -
J gene: TRBJ1-6
CDR3 length: 16
V gene: TRBV28
D gene: TRBD1
CDR3 protein: CASGTGGASYNSPLHF
CDR3 DNA: TGTGCCAGCGGAACAGGGGGCGCTTCCTATAATTCACCCCTCCACTTT

clone size: -
J gene: TRBJ1-2
CDR3 length: 13
V gene: TRBV5-8
D gene: TRBD1
CDR3 protein: CASSSGTGDGYTF
CDR3 DNA: TGTGCCAGCAGTAGTGGAACAGGGGATGGCTACACCTTC

clone size: -
J gene: TRBJ1-1
CDR3 length: 14
V gene: TRBV3-1/TRBV3-2
D gene: -
CDR3 protein: CASSQGGGNTEAFF
CDR3 DNA: TGTGCCAGCAGCCAAGGAGGGGGGAACACTGAAGCTTTCTTT

clone size: -
J gene: TRBJ1-2
CDR3 length: 14
V gene: TRBV25-1
D gene: -
CDR3 protein: CASRRGQGIYGYTF
CDR3 DNA: TGTGCCAGCAGAAGGGGCCAGGGAATCTATGGCTACACCTTC

clone size: few
J gene: TRBJ1-1
CDR3 length: 14
V gene: TRBV15
D gene: -
CDR3 protein: CATGFGGENTEAFF
CDR3 DNA: TGTGCCACCGGCTTCGGCGGCGAGAACACTGAAGCTTTCTTT

clone size: -
J gene: TRBJ1-1
CDR3 length: 14
V gene: TRBV7-2
D gene: -
CDR3 protein: CASRSYGENTEAFF
CDR3 DNA: TGTGCCAGCAGATCCTACGGGGAGAACACTGAAGCTTTCTTT

clone size: -
J gene: TRBJ1-4
CDR3 length: 14
V gene: TRBV24-1
D gene: -
CDR3 protein: CATSDPGGDEKLFF
CDR3 DNA: TGTGCCACCAGTGACCCGGGGGGGGACGAAAAACTGTTTTTT

clone size: -
J gene: TRBJ1-3
CDR3 length: 14
V gene: TRBV9
D gene: -
CDR3 protein: CASSPVLVGNTIYF
CDR3 DNA: TGTGCCAGCAGCCCCGTCCTTGTTGGAAACACCATATATTTT

clone size: -
J gene: TRBJ2-3
CDR3 length: 15
V gene: TRBV28
D gene: TRBD2
CDR3 protein: CASSSSGGPPDTQYF
CDR3 DNA: TGTGCCAGCAGTTCCAGCGGGGGGCCGCCAGATACGCAGTATTTT

clone size: -
J gene: TRBJ1-1
CDR3 length: 17
V gene: TRBV18
D gene: -
CDR3 protein: CASSPISPQGGNTEAFF
CDR3 DNA: TGTGCCAGCTCACCCATTTCTCCCCAGGGAGGGAACACTGAAGCTTTCTTT

clone size: -
J gene: TRBJ2-3
CDR3 length: 14
V gene: TRBV11-2
D gene: TRBD2
CDR3 protein: CASSIGTTTDTQYF
CDR3 DNA: TGTGCCAGCAGCATCGGGACTACCACAGATACGCAGTATTTT

clone size: -
J gene: TRBJ2-5
CDR3 length: 15
V gene: TRBV7-3
D gene: TRBD2
CDR3 protein: CASSPVAGGGETQYF
CDR3 DNA: TGTGCCAGCAGCCCAGTGGCGGGGGGCGGTGAGACCCAGTACTTC

clone size: -
J gene: TRBJ1-2
CDR3 length: 11
V gene: TRBV20-1
D gene: -
CDR3 protein: CSARGAGGYTF
CDR3 DNA: TGCAGTGCTAGAGGGGCGGGTGGCTACACCTTC

clone size: -
J gene: TRBJ2-1
CDR3 length: 16
V gene: TRBV28
D gene: TRBD2
CDR3 protein: CASTSIGEGSYNEQFF
CDR3 DNA: TGTGCCAGCACCTCTATCGGGGAGGGGTCCTACAATGAGCAGTTCTTC

clone size: -
J gene: TRBJ2-2
CDR3 length: 15
V gene: TRBV11-2
D gene: -
CDR3 protein: CASSPTGFRPGELFF
CDR3 DNA: TGTGCCAGCAGCCCTACGGGATTTCGGCCCGGGGAGCTGTTTTTT

clone size: -
J gene: TRBJ2-6
CDR3 length: 16
V gene: TRBV2
D gene: -
CDR3 protein: CASSVTGFSGANVLTF
CDR3 DNA: TGTGCCAGCAGCGTAACCGGGTTCTCTGGGGCCAACGTCCTGACTTTC

clone size: -
J gene: TRBJ1-1
CDR3 length: 14
V gene: TRBV14
D gene: TRBD1
CDR3 protein: CASSLQTGGAEAFF
CDR3 DNA: TGTGCCAGCAGCCTACAAACAGGGGGTGCTGAAGCTTTCTTT

clone size: -
J gene: TRBJ1-6
CDR3 length: 16
V gene: TRBV7-9
D gene: -
CDR3 protein: CASSLAEGSRGSPLHF
CDR3 DNA: TGTGCCAGCAGCTTAGCGGAGGGCTCTCGGGGATCACCCCTCCACTTT

clone size: -
J gene: TRBJ1-2
CDR3 length: 14
V gene: TRBV7-3
D gene: TRBD1
CDR3 protein: CASSPGTGLSGYTF
CDR3 DNA: TGTGCCAGCAGCCCCGGGACAGGCTTATCGGGCTACACCTTC

clone size: -
J gene: TRBJ1-6
CDR3 length: 16
V gene: TRBV5-1
D gene: -
CDR3 protein: CASSLRGPTANSPLHF
CDR3 DNA: TGCGCCAGCAGCTTACGCGGGCCCACGGCTAATTCACCCCTCCACTTT

clone size: -
J gene: TRBJ1-2
CDR3 length: 15
V gene: TRBV5-4
D gene: TRBD1
CDR3 protein: CASSALPGTGYGYTF
CDR3 DNA: TGTGCCAGCAGCGCGTTACCCGGGACAGGCTATGGCTACACCTTC

clone size: few
J gene: TRBJ1-6
CDR3 length: 14
V gene: TRBV19
D gene: -
CDR3 protein: CASSALVIHSPLHF
CDR3 DNA: TGTGCCAGCAGCGCCTTAGTAATTCATTCACCCCTCCACTTT